These 21 T cell receptor beta chains were all obtained from the same sample, sequenced in a study of shared clonotypes between healthy human individuals. Sequencing used immunoSEQ multiplex PCR; TCRdb keeps in-frame clones, though not all of them. This sample has some 530,000 clones, with 65% to 85% found just once. The specimen was PBMCs. The source is a woman between 40 and 50 years old in good health. Some clones in this sample may be carry-over from other donors' samples.

The chain recombines TRBV7-9 with TRBJ1-2; D might be TRBD1 (5 bases). This CDR3 is 16 amino acids long. The germline V gene encodes CDR1 SEHNR and CDR2 FQNEAQ (reference sequence). V lost 5 bases and J 8 bases, leaving 24 bases between the germline ends. The CDR3 reads CASSTKVSGTRRGYTF. The CDR3 DNA follows: TGTGCCAGCAGCACCAAAGTCTCCGGGACCCGGCGGGGCTACACCTTC.

This rearrangement joins TRBV28 to TRBJ1-4; no clear D. Looked up from germline, CDR1 is MDHEN and CDR2 is SYDVKM. Trimming removed 5 bases at V and 8 bases at J, with 9 bases between. The length of the CDR3 is 12 residues. The CDR3 loop reads CASSGYKEKLFF. For the CDR3, the DNA is TGTGCCAGCAGTGGATACAAGGAAAAACTGTTTTTT.

The chain recombines TRBV7-2 with TRBJ2-1; 10 nucleotides match TRBD2. Germline CDR1 is SGHTA and CDR2 is FQGNSA. Unmatched junction bases numbered 6, after V lost 3 bases and J lost 7 bases. This CDR3 comprises 15 residues. CDR3 bases: TGTGCCAGCAGCTTCTCCCGAGCGGGGGGGAATGAGCAGTTCTTC. Its translation: CASSFSRAGGNEQFF.

V and J are TRBV5-1 and TRBJ2-3; 11 bases agree with TRBD2. The V gene's germline CDR1 is SGHRS and CDR2 YFSETQ. The CDR3 length is 16 residues. V lost 3 bases and J lost 6; bases outside the gene matches: 9. CDR3 region: CASSSLLAGEGDTQYF. The CDR3 bases are TGCGCCAGCAGCTCCCTACTAGCGGGAGAAGGTGATACGCAGTATTTT.

The V call is TRBV7-8, the J call TRBJ1-1; a weak D match, TRBD1 (5 bases). V lost 5 bases, J lost 8 bases, and 18 bases lay in between. Germline lookup yields CDR1 SGHVS and CDR2 FQNEAQ. This CDR3 is built from 14 residues. In DNA, the CDR3 is TGTGCCAGCAGCACTCTCATGGGGACCGGAGAAGCTTTCTTT. Its translation: CASSTLMGTGEAFF.

Concerning this clone itself: A much more abundant neighbour one base away suggests this may be a read error. The rearrangement uses TRBV5-5 and TRBJ2-7; unclear D gene. V lost 3 bases to trimming and J lost 3 bases, with 10 bases between them. CDR3 length equals 13 residues. Germline CDR1 and CDR2: SGHKS and YYEKEE (reference sequence). For the CDR3, the DNA is TGTGCCAGCAGCTCGGACCCAGTCTACGAGCAGTACTTC. It specifies CASSSDPVYEQYF. Combining the CDR3 with reference TRBV5-5 and TRBJ2-7 gives the whole variable domain DAGVTQSPTHLIKTRGQQVTLRCSPISGHKSVSWYQQVLGQGPQFIFQYYEKEERGRGNFPDRFSARQFPNYSSELNVNALLLGDSALYLCASSSDPVYEQYFGPGTRLTVT.

Note on this clone: A far larger clone lies a single base away; this is likely a read error. This CDR3 is also generated by other DNA sequences in the sample. This chain connects TRBV28 to TRBJ2-2; 7 nucleotides match TRBD2. Losses at the gene ends were 6 bases for V and 2 bases for J; bases not matched to a gene: 6. The CDR3 covers 15 residues. Looked up from germline, CDR1 is MDHEN and CDR2 is SYDVKM. The CDR3 DNA reads TGTGCCAGCAGCTCTACTAGCGACAACACCGGGGAGCTGTTTTTT. Its translation is CASSSTSDNTGELFF.

This rearrangement joins TRBV6-6 to TRBJ1-1; D might be TRBD1 (6 bases). Germline CDR1 and CDR2: MNHNY and SVGAGI (reference sequence). Trimming left V 6 bases short and J 8 bases short, with 10 bases between. This CDR3 has 11 amino acids. CDR3 nucleotide sequence: TGTGCCAGCAGCCCAACAGGGGAAGCTTTCTTT. Protein product: CASSPTGEAFF.

Details on this clone: A far larger clone lies a single base away; this is likely a read error. In the same sample, other DNA sequences code for this CDR3. The chain recombines TRBV5-1 with TRBJ1-1; the D is unclear. Germline assignment: CDR1 SGHRS and CDR2 YFSETQ. The CDR3 sequence is 14 residues long. The CDR3 is CASTGPHGGTEAFF. CDR3 in DNA: TGCGCCAGCACCGGACCGCATGGAGGCACTGAAGCCTTCTTT.

The chain couples TRBV28 to TRBJ1-4; the D gene is possibly TRBD1 (5 bases). The V and J ends lost 5 bases and 14 bases respectively, with 12 bases between them. CDR1 and CDR2 (germline): MDHEN, SYDVKM. This CDR3 has 11 residues. As DNA, the CDR3 is TGTGCCAGCAGTGAGGACATCTCGCTGTTTTTT. Protein sequence: CASSEDISLFF.

On this clone itself: A far larger clone is one base from this, pointing to a likely read error. The rearrangement joins TRBV4-1 to TRBJ1-1, with D possibly matching TRBD1 (5 bases). Germline CDR1 is MGHRA and CDR2 is YSYEKL. The CDR3 runs to 15 residues. V was shortened by 1 base and J by 5 bases, with 14 bases between the two germline ends. The CDR3 region is CASSQGTLLRTEAFF. CDR3 DNA: TGCGCCAGCAGCCAAGGGACACTGCTAAGAACTGAAGCTTTCTTT.

This clone has only one observation. This probably arose from a read error, given a far larger clone one base away. This chain links TRBV9 with TRBJ1-1; D unresolved. This CDR3 spans 13 amino acids. Looked up from germline, CDR1 is SGDLS and CDR2 is YYNGEE. In DNA form, the CDR3 reads TGTTCCAGCAGCGTAGGATCGGGGACTGAAGCTTTCTTT. Amino acids: CSSSVGSGTEAFF.

The rearrangement links TRBV7-3 to TRBJ2-2; 7 positions match TRBD2. CDR3 length equals 17 residues. Germline lookup yields CDR1 SGHTA and CDR2 FQGTGA. Germline trimming cut 5 bases from V and 7 bases from J; bases unmatched to any gene: 16. In nucleotides, the CDR3 is TGTGCCAGCAGCCCAATCGCTACTAGCGCAGCGGGCGGGGAGCTGTTTTTT. Residues: CASSPIATSAAGGELFF.

A word on this clone: A far larger clone is one base from this, pointing to a likely read error. This chain links TRBV5-4 with TRBJ2-2; D may correspond to TRBD1 or TRBD2 (6 bases each). The CDR3 is 15 residues long. Germline V gene data show CDR1 as SGHNT and CDR2 as YYREEE (reference sequence). CDR3: CASSLQGRSTVELFF. DNA for the CDR3: TGTGCCAGCAGCTTGCAGGGGAGGAGCACCGTGGAGCTGTTTTTT.

The chain recombines TRBV5-1 with TRBJ2-1; weak D call: TRBD2 (7 bases). Germline V gives CDR1 SGHRS, CDR2 YFSETQ. V was pared by 7 bases and J by 4 bases, with 15 bases between. CDR3 size: 14 residues. The CDR3 protein is CASREDRSYNEQFF. CDR3 DNA: TGCGCCAGCCGGGAGGACAGATCGTACAATGAGCAGTTCTTC.

The V and J genes are TRBV7-3 and TRBJ2-1, with TRBD2 identical over 7 bases. With V trimmed by 4 bases and J by 5 bases, 5 bases remained unmatched. The germline V gene has CDR1 SGHTA and CDR2 FQGTGA. The CDR3 is 14 amino acids. The CDR3 bases are TGTGCCAGCAGCTCACTAGCGTCGCACAATGAGCAGTTCTTC. Its protein product is CASSSLASHNEQFF.

The gene calls are TRBV18 and TRBJ1-1, with D hard to call. Germline CDR1 reads KGHSH; CDR2 reads LQKENI. The CDR3 has 13 residues. The V end lost 3 bases, the J end lost 0 bases, and 5 bases lay between the germline ends. The CDR3 protein is CASSPGVNTEAFF. CDR3 nucleotides: TGTGCCAGCTCACCTGGGGTGAACACTGAAGCTTTCTTT.

Written as DNA, the CDR3 is TGTGCCAGTAGTATAGGGCACGGGGGCCCCCCGGCCGAGCAGTACTTC. It translates to CASSIGHGGPPAEQYF. The genes are TRBV19 and TRBJ2-7; D is perhaps TRBD1 or TRBD2 (6 bases each). Looked up from germline, CDR1 is LNHDA and CDR2 is SQIVND (reference sequence). The CDR3 length is 16 residues. V dropped 1 base and J dropped 6 bases, with 19 bases sitting between them. Looking up the rest from reference TRBV19 and TRBJ2-7 gives the full variable domain: DGGITQSPKYLFRKEGQNVTLSCEQNLNHDAMYWYRQDPGQGLRLIYYSQIVNDFQKGDIAEGYSVSREKKESFPLTVTSAQKNPTAFYLCASSIGHGGPPAEQYFGPGTRLTVT.

The V and J genes are TRBV2 and TRBJ2-7; the D is unclear. CDR1 SNHLY and CDR2 FYNNEI come from the germline V gene. There are 12 residues in the CDR3. With 6 bases removed from V and 7 bases from J, the gap between germline ends came to 13 bases. The CDR3 coding sequence is TGTGCCAGCAGGCTGACCACTTATGAGCAGTACTTC. The encoded protein is CASRLTTYEQYF.

As for this clone: This likely stems from a read error, as it lies one base from a far larger clone. The V call is TRBV30, the J call TRBJ1-3; no clear D. The V gene's germline CDR1 is GTSNPN and CDR2 SVGIG (reference sequence). The CDR3 loop spans 13 amino acids. CDR3 sequence: CDCHRGSGNTIYF. CDR3 sequence (DNA): TGTGACTGCCACCGCGGTTCTGGAAACACCATATATTTT.

Turning to this clone: One end of the junction fails to match germline, which may point to a read error. The chain links TRBV5-1 to TRBJ2-3; D remains unclear. Germline loops: CDR1 SGHRS, CDR2 YFSETQ. The CDR3 length is 14 residues. The DNA of the CDR3 is TGCGCCAGCAGATTGGAGTTTATCACAGATACGCAGTATTTT. Residues: CASRLEFITDTQYF.